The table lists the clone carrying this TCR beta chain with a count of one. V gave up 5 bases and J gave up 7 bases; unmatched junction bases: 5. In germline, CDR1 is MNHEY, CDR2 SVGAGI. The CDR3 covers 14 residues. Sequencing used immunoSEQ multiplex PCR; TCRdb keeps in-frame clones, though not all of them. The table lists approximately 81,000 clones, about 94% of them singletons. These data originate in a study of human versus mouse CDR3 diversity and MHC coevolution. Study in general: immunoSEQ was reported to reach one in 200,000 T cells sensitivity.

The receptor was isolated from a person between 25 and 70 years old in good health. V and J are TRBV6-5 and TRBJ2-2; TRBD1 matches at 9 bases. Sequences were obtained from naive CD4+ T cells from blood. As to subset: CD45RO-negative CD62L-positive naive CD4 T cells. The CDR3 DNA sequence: TGTGCCAGCAGTCAGACAGGGGGGAACGGGGAGCTGTTTTTT. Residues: CASSQTGGNGELFF.